This entry features one T cell receptor (beta chain) sequence. Between the trimmed V and J ends, which lost 2 bases and 4 bases, there was a span of 11 bases. Germline CDR1 and CDR2: SGHVS and FNYEAQ. CDR3 length: 15 residues. These data originate in a study of blood T cell repertoires in COVID-19. Across the study: T cells, B-cell-depleted T cells, or PBMCs supplied cDNA or gDNA.

The authors' processing: Reference gene primer amplification gave estimated nucleated cell counts. The data were produced by immunoSEQ multiplex PCR, yet TCRdb's version contains in-frame clones alone and is incomplete. V, J and clone size derive from that table, while D and trimming were established from the DNA sequence. The data show about 150,000 clones, 80% to 90% seen once. The chain is built from TRBV7-6 and TRBJ1-4; D call uncertain. The origin of this receptor is an elderly man with acute or convalescent COVID-19. The material sequenced was peripheral blood. The CDR3 reads CASSLLPGVNEKLFF. The CDR3 coding sequence is TGTGCCAGCAGCTTATTGCCCGGGGTTAATGAAAAACTGTTTTTT.